The 25 T cell receptor beta chains given below trace back to one sample, sequenced in a study of CD8 T cells in ankylosing spondylitis. The study's findings and limits: What seemed typical of ankylosing spondylitis blood was a TCR beta motif built from about eight highly homologous variants.

TCRdb processed the 5' RACE reads anew with MiXCR; each CDR3 protein has one entry. This sample carries some 450,000 distinct CDR3 sequences, roughly 18% of them seen once, and the ten largest clones take over 1%. The antigens these receptors bind are not known. The sequenced sample was blood, either unsorted or a sorted T cell fraction (not recorded which). These TCRs come from a male donor with ankylosing spondylitis.

J is TRBJ1-1 and V is TRBV5-1; 7 bases map to TRBD1. The germline V gene encodes CDR1 SGHRS and CDR2 YFSETQ. This CDR3 spans 14 amino acids. After removal of 0 bases from V and 4 bases from J, the junction contained 3 bases not matched to a gene. This CDR3 is CASSLGGQSTEAFF. The CDR3 DNA reads TGCGCCAGCAGCTTGGGGGGACAGAGCACTGAAGCTTTCTTT.

The chain employs TRBV11-3 and TRBJ1-1; no reliable D call. The CDR3 length is 15 residues. With 1 base removed from V and 0 bases from J, the gap between germline ends came to 9 bases. Germline CDR1 reads SGHNT; CDR2 reads YENEEA. CDR3 bases: TGTGCCAGCAGCTTAGGGCACAACCTGAACACTGAAGCTTTCTTT. This translates into CASSLGHNLNTEAFF.

The V gene is TRBV7-2, the J gene TRBJ1-6; D not certain. Trimming pared 3 bases from V and 0 bases from J, leaving 6 bases between. In germline, CDR1 is SGHTA, CDR2 FQGNSA. The CDR3 is 15 amino acids. The CDR3 nucleotides are TGTGCCAGCAGCTTGGGAGTCTCCTATAATTCACCCCTCCACTTT. As protein: CASSLGVSYNSPLHF.

This chain connects TRBV4-1 to TRBJ2-2; possible D gene TRBD1, 6 bases. Trimming removed 7 bases from V and 6 bases from J, with 12 bases in between. CDR1 and CDR2 from the germline V gene are MGHRA and YSYEKL. The CDR3 sequence is 13 residues long. The CDR3 bases are TGCGCCAGCAAACGAGGGGGTGCCGGGGAGCTGTTTTTT. This translates into CASKRGGAGELFF.

V usage is TRBV11-3 and J usage is TRBJ2-3; 7 bases match TRBD2. Germline V lookup: CDR1 SGHNT, CDR2 YENEEA. This CDR3 spans 16 amino acids. Trimming cost V 5 bases and J 2 bases; bases outside gene matches: 10. The CDR3 DNA is TGTGCCAGCAGCCTCAGAACCGGGAGGTACACAGATACGCAGTATTTT. This encodes CASSLRTGRYTDTQYF.

J is TRBJ1-5 and V is TRBV28, with D hard to call. This CDR3 has 13 residues. V dropped 4 bases and J dropped 9 bases, with 13 bases sitting between them. Germline V gene lookup returns CDR1 MDHEN and CDR2 SYDVKM. CDR3 region: CASSSPVDTPQHF. For the CDR3, the DNA is TGTGCCAGCAGTTCCCCAGTTGATACGCCCCAGCATTTT.

The rearrangement joins TRBV4-3 to TRBJ2-3; the D call may be TRBD1 or TRBD2 (5 bases each). Germline V lookup: CDR1 LGHNA, CDR2 YSLEER. CDR3 length equals 15 residues. V was shortened by 4 bases and J by 1 base, with 12 bases between the two germline ends. CDR3 nucleotide sequence: TGCGCCAGCAGCCGACTATCAGGGCGCACAGATACGCAGTATTTT. It specifies CASSRLSGRTDTQYF.

The table lists this clonotype with a few counts. The chain joins TRBV10-3 to TRBJ1-6; D is uncertain. This CDR3 contains 15 residues. Germline CDR1 reads ENHRY; CDR2 reads SYGVKD. The V end lost 4 bases, the J end lost 9 bases, and 16 bases lay between the germline ends. CDR3 in amino acids: CAISGTAQPISPLHF. The CDR3 nucleotides are TGTGCCATCAGTGGTACAGCCCAGCCGATTTCACCCCTCCACTTT.

This clonotype showed up many times. The chain uses TRBV7-9 and TRBJ1-4, with unresolved D. V was trimmed by 8 bases and J by 2 bases, leaving 6 bases between them. This CDR3 has 12 amino acids. Germline CDR1 SEHNR, CDR2 FQNEAQ (reference sequence). CDR3 nucleotide sequence: TGTGCCAGCTCACCTACTAATGAAAAACTGTTTTTT. This encodes CASSPTNEKLFF.

The gene calls are TRBV3-1 and TRBJ1-3; D is uncertain. The CDR3 spans 15 residues. Trimming cost V 3 bases and J 4 bases, with 13 bases left between them. Germline CDR1 reads LGHDT; CDR2 reads YNNKEL (reference sequence). CDR3 loop: CASSQIDKPGNTIYF. The CDR3 nucleotides are TGTGCCAGCAGCCAGATCGATAAGCCCGGAAACACCATATATTTT. Supplemented by reference TRBV3-1 and TRBJ1-3, the full variable domain reads DTAVSQTPKYLVTQMGNDKSIKCEQNLGHDTMYWYKQDSKKFLKIMFSYNNKELIINETVPNRFSPKSPDKAHLNLHINSLELGDSAVYFCASSQIDKPGNTIYFGEGSWLTVV.

This clonotype was recorded many times. The V call is TRBV10-3, the J call TRBJ1-4; 7 bases align to TRBD1. CDR3 length: 14 residues. Per germline, CDR1 ENHRY and CDR2 SYGVKD. J gave up 5 bases and V 10 bases, and 10 bases lay outside the gene matches. The CDR3 DNA reads TGTGCCACCCGGTCGGGACAGTCCAATGAAAAACTGTTTTTT. Its translation is CATRSGQSNEKLFF.

This clonotype has just a few counts. V usage is TRBV10-3 and J usage is TRBJ2-7, with 10 bases fitting TRBD2. The CDR3 consists of 14 residues. Trimming cost V 10 bases and J 6 bases; bases outside gene matches: 12. From germline, CDR1 is ENHRY and CDR2 SYGVKD. CDR3 nucleotides: TGTGCCACAAGGGGAGCGGTAGCGGGAGGCGAGCAGTACTTC. It yields the protein CATRGAVAGGEQYF.

The chain links TRBV11-2 to TRBJ2-2; TRBD2 aligns across 8 bases. The CDR3 runs to 18 residues. V was clipped by 0 bases and J by 2 bases; unmatched bases: 8. CDR1 is SGHAT, CDR2 FQNNGV, per germline. The DNA for the CDR3 is TGTGCCAGCAGCTTAGATTACCTAGCGGGCGAAAACACCGGGGAGCTGTTTTTT. Its protein product is CASSLDYLAGENTGELFF.

The V gene is TRBV6-1, the J gene TRBJ2-5; D may be TRBD1 (5 bases). CDR1 and CDR2 (germline): MNHNS, SASEGT. The CDR3 has 15 amino acids. Trimming pared 7 bases from V and 4 bases from J, leaving 19 bases between. In DNA, the CDR3 is TGTGCCAGCACTGGCCGACAGATAATTGGAGAGACCCAGTACTTC. It translates to CASTGRQIIGETQYF.

Many counts were recorded for this clonotype. J is TRBJ2-5 and V is TRBV3-1; 11 bases fit TRBD2. This CDR3 is 16 amino acids long. The V segment lost 2 bases and the J segment 5 bases; nucleotides outside the gene matches: 7. CDR1 and CDR2 (germline): LGHDT, YNNKEL (reference sequence). This CDR3 is CASSQTSSGGTETQYF. For the CDR3, the DNA is TGTGCCAGCAGCCAAACATCTAGCGGGGGGACGGAGACCCAGTACTTC.

This clonotype was seen more than once but under ten times. The chain carries TRBV20-1 and TRBJ1-6; TRBD1 aligns across 7 bases. V trimming: 3 bases; J trimming: 4 bases; junction bases outside the gene matches: 3. This CDR3 is 14 amino acids long. Per the germline V gene, CDR1 is DFQATT and CDR2 is SNEGSKA (reference sequence). The CDR3 nucleotides read TGCAGTGCTAGGCCGGGACAGTATAATTCACCCCTCCACTTT. As protein: CSARPGQYNSPLHF.

This clonotype was observed a handful of times. CDR3 sequence reads: CASSPPGLAGRGYEQYF. The CDR3 DNA sequence: TGTGCCAGCAGCCCCCCGGGACTAGCGGGAAGGGGCTACGAGCAGTACTTC. V and J are TRBV11-2 and TRBJ2-7, with 13 bases aligning to TRBD2. The J segment lost 3 bases and the V segment lost 5 bases, leaving 10 bases of the junction unmatched. The germline CDR1 and CDR2 sequences are SGHAT and FQNNGV. The CDR3 consists of 17 residues.

The chain links TRBV24-1 to TRBJ2-1; 11 nucleotides match TRBD2. J gave up 0 bases and V 1 base, and 7 bases lay outside the gene matches. Germline CDR1 is KGHDR and CDR2 is SFDVKD. The CDR3 length is 19 residues. CDR3 sequence: CATSDLVTLAGVSYNEQFF. The CDR3 DNA follows: TGTGCCACCAGTGATTTAGTTACACTAGCGGGGGTCTCCTACAATGAGCAGTTCTTC.

This clonotype turned up a few times. The V gene is TRBV6-5, the J gene TRBJ1-4; D is ambiguous. Germline values: CDR1 MNHEY, CDR2 SVGAGI. This CDR3 has 13 residues. V lost 6 bases, J lost 5 bases, and 10 bases lay in between. Here the CDR3 DNA reads TGTGCCAGCAGCTACGCCCACAATGAAAAACTGTTTTTT. This translates into CASSYAHNEKLFF.

This sequence joins TRBV6-1 and TRBJ1-5, with 7 nucleotides matching TRBD1. CDR1 and CDR2 from the germline V gene are MNHNS and SASEGT. The V segment lost 8 bases and the J segment 5 bases; nucleotides outside the gene matches: 6. The CDR3 is 13 residues long. The CDR3, as DNA: TGTGCCAGCGTAGGACAGGCCCATCAGCCCCAGCATTTT. Protein sequence: CASVGQAHQPQHF.

This sequence joins TRBV5-8 and TRBJ1-4; D may be TRBD1 (6 bases). Looked up from germline, CDR1 is SGHTS and CDR2 is YDEGEE. Between the trimmed V and J ends, which lost 4 bases and 0 bases, there was a span of 10 bases. The CDR3 covers 15 residues. In nucleotides, the CDR3 is TGTGCCAGCAGCGGCGGACAGACAACTAATGAAAAACTGTTTTTT. Translated: CASSGGQTTNEKLFF.

This clonotype was recorded many times. The rearrangement uses TRBV12-3 or TRBV12-4 and TRBJ1-5; D ambiguous. V was shortened by 2 bases and J by 6 bases, with 8 bases between the two germline ends. This CDR3 contains 13 residues. CDR3 sequence (DNA): TGTGCCAGCAGTTTACGGGCGACTCAGCCCCAGCATTTT. This translates into CASSLRATQPQHF.

In its sample, this clonotype was seen many times. The gene calls are TRBV7-9 and TRBJ2-2; no clear D gene. Germline V gene sequence: CDR1 SEHNR, CDR2 FQNEAQ (reference sequence). The CDR3 has 14 residues. The V end was cut by 2 bases, the J end by 2 bases, with 6 bases between. CDR3 protein: CASSLTLNTGELFF. CDR3 DNA: TGTGCCAGCAGCTTAACCCTAAACACCGGGGAGCTGTTTTTT.

This chain connects TRBV20-1 to TRBJ1-5; no clear D. Deletions cut 0 bases from V and 1 base from J, with 7 bases between. The CDR3 runs to 14 residues. Looked up from germline, CDR1 is DFQATT and CDR2 is SNEGSKA (reference sequence). CDR3 loop: CSARDWRSNQPQHF. The CDR3 DNA reads TGCAGTGCTAGAGATTGGAGGAGCAATCAGCCCCAGCATTTT.

The chain recombines TRBV5-1 with TRBJ2-1, with a weak D call TRBD1 (6 bases). CDR3 length: 14 amino acids. Trimming took 5 bases from V and 8 from J, leaving 17 bases between them. Germline assignment: CDR1 SGHRS and CDR2 YFSETQ. CDR3 in amino acids: CASRTVGGPYEQFF. Written as DNA, the CDR3 is TGCGCCAGCAGAACGGTAGGGGGTCCCTATGAGCAGTTCTTC.